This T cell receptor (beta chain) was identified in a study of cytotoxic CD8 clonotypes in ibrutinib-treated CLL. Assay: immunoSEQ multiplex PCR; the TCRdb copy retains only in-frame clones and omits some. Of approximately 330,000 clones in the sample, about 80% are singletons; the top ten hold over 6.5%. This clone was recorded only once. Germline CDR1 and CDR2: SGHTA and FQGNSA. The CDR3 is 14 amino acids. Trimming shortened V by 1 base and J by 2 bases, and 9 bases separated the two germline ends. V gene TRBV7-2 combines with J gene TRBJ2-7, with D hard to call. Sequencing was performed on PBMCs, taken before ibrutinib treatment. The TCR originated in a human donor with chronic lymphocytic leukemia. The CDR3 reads CASSLGAGPYEQYF. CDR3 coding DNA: TGTGCCAGCAGCTTAGGGGCAGGCCCCTACGAGCAGTACTTC.